Below, 12 T cell receptor beta chains from the same sample are listed, as sequenced in a study of a mutant IDH1 vaccine in newly diagnosed glioma. Assay used: immunoSEQ multiplex PCR; TCRdb lists only in-frame clones, some missing. Of tens of thousands of clones in the sample, 80% are singletons; the top ten hold about 6%. The time point here: week 11, during vaccination. Every vaccination contained 300 ug of the mutant IDH1 20-mer peptide and was paired with topical imiquimod. These receptors have no known antigen. The input for sequencing was PBMCs, taken from a glioma patient whose treatment included an IDH1 peptide vaccine. The receptors stem from a man aged 50-59 years with glioma.

This chain uses TRBV7-8 with TRBJ1-1, with D tentatively TRBD1 (6 bases). V shed 4 bases and J shed 1 base, with 10 bases lying between them. This CDR3 contains 14 residues. Germline V gene lookup returns CDR1 SGHVS and CDR2 FQNEAQ. The CDR3 DNA sequence: TGTGCCAGCAGCTCGGACAGCACGAACACTGAAGCTTTCTTT. Translating it yields CASSSDSTNTEAFF.

The chain uses TRBV28 and TRBJ1-2; 9 bases map to TRBD1. Germline values: CDR1 MDHEN, CDR2 SYDVKM. Trimming at V came to 5 bases and at J to 4 bases, leaving 8 bases not matched to a gene. This CDR3 region has 15 residues. The CDR3 loop is CASSRTQGARYGYTF. The CDR3 nucleotides read TGTGCCAGCAGTCGAACACAGGGGGCGCGCTATGGCTACACCTTC.

This chain links TRBV4-1 with TRBJ2-5, with D maybe TRBD1 (6 bases). The CDR3 runs to 14 residues. The germline V and J ends were trimmed by 1 base and 1 base, with 7 bases remaining between them. Germline V lookup: CDR1 MGHRA, CDR2 YSYEKL. The CDR3 nucleotides read TGCGCCAGCAGCCAAGGACAGGTCCAAGAGACCCAGTACTTC. This gives the protein CASSQGQVQETQYF.

The chain has TRBV5-1 and TRBJ2-1; 14 nucleotides agree with TRBD2. Unmatched junction bases numbered 3, after V lost 2 bases and J lost 5 bases. CDR1 is SGHRS and CDR2 is YFSETQ in the germline V gene. The CDR3 runs 16 residues. CDR3 protein: CASSFGLAGGHNEQFF. Written as DNA, the CDR3 is TGCGCCAGCAGCTTCGGACTAGCGGGGGGTCACAATGAGCAGTTCTTC.

The V call is TRBV6-6, the J call TRBJ2-7, with TRBD1 as a possible D gene (6 bases). This CDR3 spans 15 amino acids. Germline V gene lookup returns CDR1 MNHNY and CDR2 SVGAGI (reference sequence). Trimming removed 5 bases at V and 2 bases at J, with 16 bases between. The CDR3 sequence is CASSLYRDGPYEQYF. CDR3 bases: TGTGCCAGCAGTCTTTACAGGGATGGCCCCTACGAGCAGTACTTC.

V gene TRBV7-2 combines with J gene TRBJ2-5; 7 bases match TRBD1. The germline V gene encodes CDR1 SGHTA and CDR2 FQGNSA. The CDR3 sequence is 15 residues long. V shed 1 base, J shed 4 bases, and the junction held 6 bases outside the gene matches. The CDR3 nucleotides read TGTGCCAGCAGCTTAGGTCAGGGGGAACGAGAGACCCAGTACTTC. Its protein product is CASSLGQGERETQYF.

This clone was seen a single time. V and J are TRBV6-1 and TRBJ1-2, with 11 bases matching TRBD1. The V gene's germline CDR1 is MNHNS and CDR2 SASEGT. This CDR3 comprises 17 residues. The ends lost 3 bases at V and 7 bases at J; junction bases unmatched: 13. The CDR3 region has the DNA TGTGCCAGCAGTGAGGTACTCCGCGGGACAGGGGGATCTGGCTACACCTTC. As protein: CASSEVLRGTGGSGYTF.

This chain joins TRBV6-5 and TRBJ1-1; D is possibly TRBD1 (6 bases). CDR3 size: 13 residues. The V end was cut by 7 bases, the J end by 1 base, with 10 bases between. Germline CDR1 is MNHEY and CDR2 is SVGAGI. The CDR3 protein is CASTGTRNTEAFF. Here the CDR3 DNA reads TGTGCCAGCACCGGGACAAGGAACACTGAAGCTTTCTTT.

The gene calls are TRBV4-1 and TRBJ2-7, with 7 bases matching TRBD2. CDR1 is MGHRA, CDR2 YSYEKL, per germline. This CDR3 spans 15 amino acids. V shed 2 bases, J shed 2 bases, and the junction held 6 bases outside the gene matches. The CDR3 nucleotides are TGCGCCAGCAGCCAAACTAGCGCGTCGGCCTACGAGCAGTACTTC. Residues: CASSQTSASAYEQYF.

J is TRBJ2-6 and V is TRBV7-8; D is undetermined. Trimming stripped 3 bases from V and 4 bases from J, with 4 bases between. The length of the CDR3 is 13 residues. The germline V gene encodes CDR1 SGHVS and CDR2 FQNEAQ. The CDR3 DNA follows: TGTGCCAGCAGCTTCCCCGGGGCCAACGTCCTGACTTTC. Its protein is CASSFPGANVLTF.

The chain employs TRBV4-2 and TRBJ2-7; D remains ambiguous. The V and J ends lost 0 bases and 6 bases respectively, with 12 bases between them. CDR1 is LGHNA, CDR2 YNFKEQ, per germline. This CDR3 is built from 14 residues. CDR3: CASSQDIGGGEQYF. The DNA of the CDR3 is TGTGCCAGCAGCCAAGATATAGGTGGCGGCGAGCAGTACTTC.

The rearrangement uses TRBV29-1 and TRBJ2-7; possible D gene TRBD2, 6 bases. Germline assignment: CDR1 SQVTM and CDR2 ANQGSEA. Deletions cut 4 bases from V and 0 bases from J, with 19 bases between. The CDR3 spans 16 residues. The CDR3 DNA sequence: TGCAGCGTTGGGGGACTGGCTTCGGCTCTCTCCTACGAGCAGTACTTC. Translating it yields CSVGGLASALSYEQYF.